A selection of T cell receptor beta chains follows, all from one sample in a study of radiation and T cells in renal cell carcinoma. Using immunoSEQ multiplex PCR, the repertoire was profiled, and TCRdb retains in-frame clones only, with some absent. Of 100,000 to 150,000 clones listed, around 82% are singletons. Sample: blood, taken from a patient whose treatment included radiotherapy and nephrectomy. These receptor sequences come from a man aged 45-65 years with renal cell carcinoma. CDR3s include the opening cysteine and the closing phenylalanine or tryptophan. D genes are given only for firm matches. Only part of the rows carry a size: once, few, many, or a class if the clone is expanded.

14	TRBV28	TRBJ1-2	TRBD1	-	TGTGCCAGCAGGCAAGGACAGGGGGCCCTAGGCTACACCTTC	CASRQGQGALGYTF
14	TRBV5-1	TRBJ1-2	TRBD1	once	TGCGCCAGCAGCCCCTTCGACAGGGCCCATGGCTACACCTTC	CASSPFDRAHGYTF
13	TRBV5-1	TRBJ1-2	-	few	TGCGCCAGCAGCTTGGGAGCAGCCTATGGCTACACCTTC	CASSLGAAYGYTF
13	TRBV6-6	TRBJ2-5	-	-	TGTGCCAGCAGTTCGGGGGCACAAGAGACCCAGTACTTC	CASSSGAQETQYF
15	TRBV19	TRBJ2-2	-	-	TGTGCCAGTAGTATCAGCGCCAGCCACACCGGGGAGCTGTTTTTT	CASSISASHTGELFF
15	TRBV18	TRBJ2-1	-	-	TGTGCCAGCTCACCAATGGCAGGGGGGTACAATGAGCAGTTCTTC	CASSPMAGGYNEQFF
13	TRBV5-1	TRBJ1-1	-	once	TGCGCCAGCTCCGGGACGGTGAACACTGAAGCTTTCTTT	CASSGTVNTEAFF
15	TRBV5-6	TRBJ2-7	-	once	TGTGCCAGCAGCTTGGTGGCGGCGTCCTCCTACGAGCAGTACTTC	CASSLVAASSYEQYF
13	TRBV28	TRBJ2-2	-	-	TGTGCCAGCAGTTTTCCGGCCCCCGGGGAGCTGTTTTTT	CASSFPAPGELFF
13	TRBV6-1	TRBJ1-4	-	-	TGTGCCAGCAGTGAGACAGGTACCGAAAAACTGTTTTTT	CASSETGTEKLFF
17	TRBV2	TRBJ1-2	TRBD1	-	TGTGCCAGCACTGGGGTGGGACAGGGGACACCTCCCTATGGCTACACCTTC	CASTGVGQGTPPYGYTF
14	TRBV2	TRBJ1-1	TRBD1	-	TGTGCCAGCAGGGCCGGGACAGTGAACACTGAAGCTTTCTTT	CASRAGTVNTEAFF
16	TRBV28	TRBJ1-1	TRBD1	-	TGTGCCAGCAGTACCGCCGGGACAGGGGGATACTCTGAAGCTTTCTTT	CASSTAGTGGYSEAFF
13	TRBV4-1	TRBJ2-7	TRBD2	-	TGCGCCAGCAGCCGGACTAGCGGATACGAGCAGTACTTC	CASSRTSGYEQYF
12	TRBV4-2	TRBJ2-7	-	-	TGTGCCAGCAGCGTGAATTATGTCGAGCAGTACTTC	CASSVNYVEQYF
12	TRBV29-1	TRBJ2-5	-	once	TGCAGCGTGCCCGACTTTCAAGAGACCCAGTACTTC	CSVPDFQETQYF
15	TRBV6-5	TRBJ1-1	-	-	TGTGCCAGCAGTTACAGGGGAGGGACGAACACTGAAGCTTTCTTT	CASSYRGGTNTEAFF
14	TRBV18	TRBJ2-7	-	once	TGTGCCAGCTCACCACCGGGGGGCGTGTACGAGCAGTACTTC	CASSPPGGVYEQYF
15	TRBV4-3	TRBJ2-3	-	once	TGCGCCAGCAGCCGGGGGGCCTTTGTTACAGATACGCAGTATTTT	CASSRGAFVTDTQYF
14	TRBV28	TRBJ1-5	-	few	TGTGCCAGCAGTTTACGTGGGGGCGGTCAGCCCCAGCATTTT	CASSLRGGGQPQHF
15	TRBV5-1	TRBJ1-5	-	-	TGCGCCAGCAGCTTGGACGGTATGGGGAATCAGCCCCAGCATTTT	CASSLDGMGNQPQHF